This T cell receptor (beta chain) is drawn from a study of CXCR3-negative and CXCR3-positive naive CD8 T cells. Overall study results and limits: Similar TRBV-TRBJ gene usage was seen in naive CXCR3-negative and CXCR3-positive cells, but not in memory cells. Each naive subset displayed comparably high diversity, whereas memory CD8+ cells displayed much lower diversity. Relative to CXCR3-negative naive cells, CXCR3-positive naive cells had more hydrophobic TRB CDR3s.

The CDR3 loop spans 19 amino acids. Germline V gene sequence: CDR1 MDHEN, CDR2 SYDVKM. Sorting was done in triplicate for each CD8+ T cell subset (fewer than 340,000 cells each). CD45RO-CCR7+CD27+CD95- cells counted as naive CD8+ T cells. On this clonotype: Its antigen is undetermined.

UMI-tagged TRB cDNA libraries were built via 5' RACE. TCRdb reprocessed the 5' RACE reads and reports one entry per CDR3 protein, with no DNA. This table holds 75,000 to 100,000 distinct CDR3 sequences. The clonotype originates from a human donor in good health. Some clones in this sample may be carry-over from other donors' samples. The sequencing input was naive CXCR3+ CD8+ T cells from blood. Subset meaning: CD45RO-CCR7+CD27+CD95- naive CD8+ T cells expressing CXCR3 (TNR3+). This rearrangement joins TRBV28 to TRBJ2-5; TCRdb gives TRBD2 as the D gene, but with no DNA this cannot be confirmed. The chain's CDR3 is CASSRLGLAGGPVPETQYF.